This T cell receptor (beta chain) was sequenced for a study of beta chain features in type 1 diabetes. Study-wide results and caveats: For patients, the naive, central memory and Treg TCRB repertoires appeared more alike than for healthy donors.

This CDR3 has 12 amino acids. V shed 6 bases and J shed 1 base, with 6 bases lying between them. Germline values: CDR1 ENHRY, CDR2 SYGVKD. As concerns this clone: Its target is unknown.

Sequenced material consisted of expressed TCRB transcripts (all of the isolated RNA was reverse transcribed). Libraries were prepared by immunoSEQ multiplex PCR; TCRdb keeps only in-frame clonotypes and omits some of them. The table records a few hundred thousand clones, less than 15% of them present only once. A CD45RO/CCR7/CD25/CD127/CD95/CD27 panel sorted naive, central memory, regulatory and stem cell-like memory CD4+ cells. The rearrangement links TRBV10-3 to TRBJ1-2; D remains unclear. The receptor was isolated from a woman younger than 35 in good health. Sequenced input: naive CD4+ T cells from blood. The chain's CDR3 is CAIRQVNYGYTF. The CDR3 DNA follows: TGTGCCATCAGGCAGGTTAACTATGGCTACACCTTC.